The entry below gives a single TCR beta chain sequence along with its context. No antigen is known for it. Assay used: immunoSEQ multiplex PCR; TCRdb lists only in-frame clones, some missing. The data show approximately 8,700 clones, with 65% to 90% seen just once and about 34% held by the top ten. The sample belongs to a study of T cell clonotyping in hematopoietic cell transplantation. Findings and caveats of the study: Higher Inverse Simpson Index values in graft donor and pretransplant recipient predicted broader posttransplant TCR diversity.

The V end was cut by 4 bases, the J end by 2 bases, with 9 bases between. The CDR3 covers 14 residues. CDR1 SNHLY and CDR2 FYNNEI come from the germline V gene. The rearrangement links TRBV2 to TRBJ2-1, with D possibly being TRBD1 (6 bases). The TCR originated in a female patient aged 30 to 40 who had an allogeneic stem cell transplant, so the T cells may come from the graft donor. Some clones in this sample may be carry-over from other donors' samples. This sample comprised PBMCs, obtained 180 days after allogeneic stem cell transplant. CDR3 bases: TGTGCCAGCAGTGGGACAGCAGCCTACAATGAGCAGTTCTTC. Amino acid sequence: CASSGTAAYNEQFF.